This paragraph reports one T cell receptor beta chain. Only in-frame clones appear in the TCRdb table, and some are missing; sequencing was by immunoSEQ multiplex PCR. The data contain a few hundred thousand clones, 88% of them singletons. The sample comes from a study of blood T cell repertoires in COVID-19. CDR1 is WNHNN, CDR2 SYGVQD, per germline (reference sequence). CDR3 length: 13 residues. The J segment lost 4 bases and the V segment lost 3 bases, leaving 1 base of the junction unmatched. The sample consisted of PBMCs or T cells enriched from blood (not recorded which). This receptor was taken from a woman in her thirties or forties who had recovered from COVID-19. The rearrangement joins TRBV10-1 to TRBJ2-3; 7 bases line up with TRBD1. CDR3 sequence (DNA): TGCGCCAGCAGTGAAGGGGGCTCAGATACGCAGTATTTT. Protein product: CASSEGGSDTQYF.